This T cell receptor beta chain was sequenced in a study of T cells expressing NK-cell markers. Study in general: CD3+CD56+NKG2C+, CD3+CD56+NKG2C- and CD3+CD56-NKG2C+ T cells, once sorted, supplied the TCR beta repertoires.

Study conclusions and caveats: NKG2C+ dominant clonotypes from 6 or 7 donors made up about 1.0-8% of CD8+ T cells. Whether the expanded NKG2C+ T cell clones recognized HCMV remained unclear. The study found these clonotypes also leading the CD3+CD56-NKG2C+ fraction in a few donors.

The CDR3 loop spans 14 amino acids. The germline CDR1 and CDR2 sequences are MNHNS and SASEGT. TCRdb reprocessed the 5' RACE reads, with one entry per CDR3 protein and no DNA. The table lists 350,000 to 450,000 distinct CDR3 sequences. As regards this clonotype: Its antigen is still unknown.

The chain uses TRBV6-1 and TRBJ1-1; TCRdb calls TRBD1, which cannot be checked without DNA. Specimen: blood T cells: a sorted CD56 or NKG2C T cell subset, CD4+ or CD8+ T cells, or bulk PBMC T cells (not recorded which). This TCR was sampled from a man aged 18-70 years in good health. CDR3: CASRVQGAGAEAFF.